This TCR beta chain was sequenced during a study of blood T cell repertoires in COVID-19. Looking at the study overall: Acute and convalescent COVID-19 specimens originated in the United States, Italy and Spain.

In the authors' methods: Cell counts per sample came from amplifying reference gene primers. Clones were read by immunoSEQ multiplex PCR, and TCRdb kept only the in-frame ones, dropping some. V and J calls plus clone size are reproduced from that table; the DNA served to infer D and trimming. The profile shows 250,000 to 350,000 clones, about 85% of them singletons. The sequenced sample was peripheral blood. The clonotype comes from a woman aged 50 to 60 who had recovered from COVID-19.

Here the CDR3 DNA reads TGTGCCAGCAGCAGTGTGAGAGAGACCCAGTACTTC. It codes for CASSSVRETQYF. The chain uses TRBV7-2 and TRBJ2-5; D remains ambiguous. The length of the CDR3 is 12 residues. With 5 bases removed from V and 4 bases from J, the gap between germline ends came to 8 bases. Germline V lookup: CDR1 SGHTA, CDR2 FQGNSA.